This T cell receptor beta chain was sequenced in a study of T cells in Graves' hyperthyroidism and ophthalmopathy. Study-wide results and caveats: Most expanded thyroid clonotypes above 0.001 also appeared in blood.

In its sample, this clonotype was seen a few times. No antigen is known for it. CDR3 length: 13 residues. V dropped 2 bases and J dropped 7 bases, with 11 bases sitting between them. Clinical Activity Scores of at least 3, NOSPECS grades of at least 4 and durations under 3 months characterized ophthalmopathy patients. Patients showing uncontrolled infection, other autoimmune disease, pregnancy or lactation were ineligible. Together with thyroid ultrasound, orbital computed tomography, serum thyroxine and TRAb, clinical symptoms were used for diagnoses. RNA transcripts served as the template for amplifying TCR beta CDR3 regions. Initially, a first-round RT-PCR of the TCR CDR3 employed the HTBI primer set. A single record per CDR3 protein comes from TCRdb applying MiXCR to the multiplex PCR reads. The table has hundreds of thousands of distinct CDR3 sequences, approximately 15% seen once.

This chain links TRBV12-3 or TRBV12-4 with TRBJ2-5, with D unresolved. Input material: blood. The clonotype originates from a woman in her thirties or forties with Graves' ophthalmopathy. The CDR3: CASSLYLDGTQYF. CDR3 nucleotide sequence: TGTGCCAGCAGTTTATACCTAGACGGGACCCAGTACTTC.